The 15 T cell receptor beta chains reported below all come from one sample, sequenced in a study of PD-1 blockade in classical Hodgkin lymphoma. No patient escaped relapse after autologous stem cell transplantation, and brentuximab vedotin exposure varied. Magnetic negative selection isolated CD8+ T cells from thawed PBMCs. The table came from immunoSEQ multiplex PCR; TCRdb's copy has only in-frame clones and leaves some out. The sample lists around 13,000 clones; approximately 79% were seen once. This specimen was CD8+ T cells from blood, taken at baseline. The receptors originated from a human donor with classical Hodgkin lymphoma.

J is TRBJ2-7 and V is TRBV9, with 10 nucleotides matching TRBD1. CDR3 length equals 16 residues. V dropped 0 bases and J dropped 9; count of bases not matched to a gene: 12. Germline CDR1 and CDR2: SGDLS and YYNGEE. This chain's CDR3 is CASSVASGTGVTWQYF. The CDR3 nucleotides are TGTGCCAGCAGCGTAGCCTCCGGGACAGGGGTTACCTGGCAGTACTTC.

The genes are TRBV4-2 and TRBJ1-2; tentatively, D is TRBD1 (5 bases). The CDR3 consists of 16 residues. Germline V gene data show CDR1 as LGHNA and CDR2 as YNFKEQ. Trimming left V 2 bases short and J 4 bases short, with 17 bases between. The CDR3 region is CASSQSSNGAGYGYTF. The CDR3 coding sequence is TGTGCCAGCAGCCAAAGTTCCAACGGGGCTGGCTATGGCTACACCTTC.

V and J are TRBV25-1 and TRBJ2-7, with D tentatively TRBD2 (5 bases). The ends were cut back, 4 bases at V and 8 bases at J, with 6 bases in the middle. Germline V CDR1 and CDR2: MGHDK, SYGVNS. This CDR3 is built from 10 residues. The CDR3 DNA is TGTGCCAGCAGTGCCGGGAAGCAGTACTTC. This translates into CASSAGKQYF.

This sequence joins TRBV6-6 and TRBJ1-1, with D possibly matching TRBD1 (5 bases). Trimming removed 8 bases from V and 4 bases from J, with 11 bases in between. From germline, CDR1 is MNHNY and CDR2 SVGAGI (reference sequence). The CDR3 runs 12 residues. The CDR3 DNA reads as TGTGCCAGCTGGGTTGGGGGCACTGAAGCTTTCTTT. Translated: CASWVGGTEAFF.

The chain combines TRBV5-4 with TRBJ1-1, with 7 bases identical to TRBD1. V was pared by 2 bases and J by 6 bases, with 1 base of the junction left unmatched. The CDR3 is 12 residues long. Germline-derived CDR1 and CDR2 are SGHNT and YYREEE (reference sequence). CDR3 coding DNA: TGTGCCAGCAGCTTCGGGACAGCTGAAGCTTTCTTT. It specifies CASSFGTAEAFF.

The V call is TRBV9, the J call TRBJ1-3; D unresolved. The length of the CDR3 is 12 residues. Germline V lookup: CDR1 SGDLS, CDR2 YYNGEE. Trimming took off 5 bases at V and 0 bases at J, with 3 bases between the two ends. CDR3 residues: CASSRSGNTIYF. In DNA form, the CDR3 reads TGTGCCAGCAGTCGCTCTGGAAACACCATATATTTT.

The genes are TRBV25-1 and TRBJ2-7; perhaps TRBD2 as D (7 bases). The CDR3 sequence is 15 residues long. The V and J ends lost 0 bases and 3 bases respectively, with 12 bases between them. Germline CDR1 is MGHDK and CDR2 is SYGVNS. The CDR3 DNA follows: TGTGCCAGCAGTGAATATACAGGGAGGGGCTACGAGCAGTACTTC. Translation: CASSEYTGRGYEQYF.

CDR3 sequence: CASSRWTVYSNSPLHF. The CDR3 region has the DNA TGTGCCAGCAGCCGTTGGACAGTTTATTCGAATTCACCCCTCCACTTT. The chain is built from TRBV7-2 and TRBJ1-6; the D gene is possibly TRBD1 (6 bases). This CDR3 has 16 amino acids. The V gene lost 5 bases and the J gene lost 7 bases, with 18 bases spanning the gap. The germline V gene has CDR1 SGHTA and CDR2 FQGNSA.

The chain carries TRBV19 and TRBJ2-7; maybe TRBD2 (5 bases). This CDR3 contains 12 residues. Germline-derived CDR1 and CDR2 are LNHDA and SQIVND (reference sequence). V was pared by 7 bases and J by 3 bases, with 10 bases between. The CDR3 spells CASNDGGYEQYF. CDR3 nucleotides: TGTGCCAGTAATGACGGAGGCTACGAGCAGTACTTC. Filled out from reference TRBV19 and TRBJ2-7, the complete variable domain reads DGGITQSPKYLFRKEGQNVTLSCEQNLNHDAMYWYRQDPGQGLRLIYYSQIVNDFQKGDIAEGYSVSREKKESFPLTVTSAQKNPTAFYLCASNDGGYEQYFGPGTRLTVT.

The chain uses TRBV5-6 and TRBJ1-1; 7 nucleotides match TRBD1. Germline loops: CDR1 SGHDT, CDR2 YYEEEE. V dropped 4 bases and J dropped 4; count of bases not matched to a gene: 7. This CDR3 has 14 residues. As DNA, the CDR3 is TGTGCCAGCAGCGAGGGACAGACTTTCACTGAAGCTTTCTTT. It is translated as CASSEGQTFTEAFF.

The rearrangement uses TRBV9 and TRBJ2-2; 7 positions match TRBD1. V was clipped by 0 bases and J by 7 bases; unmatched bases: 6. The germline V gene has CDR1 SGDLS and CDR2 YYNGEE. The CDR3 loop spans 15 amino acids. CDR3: CASSVDPGGGGELFF. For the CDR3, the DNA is TGTGCCAGCAGCGTAGATCCAGGGGGTGGCGGGGAGCTGTTTTTT.

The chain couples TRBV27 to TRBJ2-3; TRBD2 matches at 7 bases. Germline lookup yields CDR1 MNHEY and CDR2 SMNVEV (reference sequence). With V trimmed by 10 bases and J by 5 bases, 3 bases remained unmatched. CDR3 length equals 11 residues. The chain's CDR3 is CATGGLDTQYF. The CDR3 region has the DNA TGTGCCACCGGGGGGTTAGATACGCAGTATTTT.

The CDR3 region has the DNA TGCGCCAGCAGCCTCCTTGCGGGGATCCAGGGAGAAGGAGACACAGATACGCAGTATTTT. It is translated as CASSLLAGIQGEGDTDTQYF. The rearrangement links TRBV4-3 to TRBJ2-3; D may be TRBD2 (6 bases). Per germline, CDR1 LGHNA and CDR2 YSLEER. The CDR3 consists of 20 residues. With 4 bases removed from V and 2 bases from J, the gap between germline ends came to 28 bases.

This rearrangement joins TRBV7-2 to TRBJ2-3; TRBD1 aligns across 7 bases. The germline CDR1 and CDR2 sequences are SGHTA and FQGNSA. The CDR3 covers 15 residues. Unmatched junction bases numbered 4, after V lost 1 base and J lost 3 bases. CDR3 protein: CASSLVQGWTDTQYF. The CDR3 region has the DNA TGTGCCAGCAGCTTAGTACAGGGGTGGACAGATACGCAGTATTTT. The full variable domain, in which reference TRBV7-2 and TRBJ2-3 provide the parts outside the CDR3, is GAGVSQSPSNKVTEKGKDVELRCDPISGHTALYWYRQSLGQGLEFLIYFQGNSAPDKSGLPSDRFSAERTGGSVSTLTIQRTQQEDSAVYLCASSLVQGWTDTQYFGPGTRLTVL.

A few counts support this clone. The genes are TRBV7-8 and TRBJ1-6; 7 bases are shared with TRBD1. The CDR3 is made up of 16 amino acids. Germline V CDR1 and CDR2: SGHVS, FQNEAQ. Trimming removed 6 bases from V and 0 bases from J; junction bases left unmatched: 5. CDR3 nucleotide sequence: TGTGCCAGCAGATCGGACAGGAGCTCCTATAATTCACCCCTCCACTTT. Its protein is CASRSDRSSYNSPLHF. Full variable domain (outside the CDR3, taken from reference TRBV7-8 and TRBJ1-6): GAGVSQSPRYKVAKRGQDVALRCDPISGHVSLFWYQQALGQGPEFLTYFQNEAQLDKSGLPSDRFFAERPEGSVSTLKIQRTQQEDSAVYLCASRSDRSSYNSPLHFGNGTRLTVT.